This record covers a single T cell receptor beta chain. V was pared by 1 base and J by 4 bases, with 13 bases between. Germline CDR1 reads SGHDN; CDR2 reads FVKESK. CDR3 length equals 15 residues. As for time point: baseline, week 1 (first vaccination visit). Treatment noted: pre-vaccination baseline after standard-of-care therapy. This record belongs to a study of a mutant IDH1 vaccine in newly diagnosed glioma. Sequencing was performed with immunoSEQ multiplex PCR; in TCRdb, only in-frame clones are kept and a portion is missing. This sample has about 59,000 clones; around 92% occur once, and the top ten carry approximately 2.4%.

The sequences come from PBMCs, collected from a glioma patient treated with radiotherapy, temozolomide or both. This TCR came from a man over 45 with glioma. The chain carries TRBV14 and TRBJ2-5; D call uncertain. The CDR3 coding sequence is TGTGCCAGCAGCCAAGGACACGCCGGGTTAGAGACCCAGTACTTC. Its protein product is CASSQGHAGLETQYF. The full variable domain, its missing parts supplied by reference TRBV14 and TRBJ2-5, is EAGVTQFPSHSVIEKGQTVTLRCDPISGHDNLYWYRRVMGKEIKFLLHFVKESKQDESGMPNNRFLAERTGGTYSTLKVQPAELEDSGVYFCASSQGHAGLETQYFGPGTRLLVL.